Listed below are T cell receptor beta chains from one sample, sequenced in a study of CD8 T cells in Susac syndrome. MiXCR, run by TCRdb on the immunoSEQ multiplex PCR reads, gives a single entry per CDR3 protein. Seen here are about 250,000 distinct CDR3 sequences, 85% to 95% observed once, and the top ten hold roughly 0.07%. The sequenced sample consisted of CD4+ T cells from PBMCs. The receptors here all came from a human donor with multiple sclerosis. Both conserved end residues are part of each CDR3. A row's size may be missing; if present it is once, few, many or a size class.

abundance: NA; v_gene: TRBV7-6; j_gene: TRBJ1-5; CDR3aa: CASSLTQDQPQHF
abundance: once; v_gene: TRBV3-1; j_gene: TRBJ1-6; CDR3aa: CASSQPSGLFPYNSPLHF
abundance: NA; v_gene: TRBV29-1; j_gene: TRBJ1-1; CDR3aa: CSVVQGKNTEAFF
abundance: NA; v_gene: TRBV24-1; j_gene: TRBJ2-5; CDR3aa: CATSDLGSSGGIGETQYF
abundance: NA; v_gene: TRBV30; j_gene: TRBJ2-1; CDR3aa: CAWSPKGLAFHEQFF
abundance: NA; v_gene: TRBV3-1; j_gene: TRBJ2-1; CDR3aa: CASSPTSGRACF
abundance: NA; v_gene: TRBV6-6; j_gene: TRBJ2-3; CDR3aa: CASSYLRGRAVDTQYF
abundance: NA; v_gene: TRBV24-1; j_gene: TRBJ2-1; CDR3aa: CATSDPGQGRFF
abundance: NA; v_gene: TRBV6-1; j_gene: TRBJ2-6; CDR3aa: CASSTRRVGANVLTF
abundance: NA; v_gene: TRBV24-1; j_gene: TRBJ1-2; CDR3aa: CATSDPSRLEYGYTF
abundance: NA; v_gene: TRBV12-3/TRBV12-4; j_gene: TRBJ1-4; CDR3aa: CASRLRAGGEKLFF
abundance: few; v_gene: TRBV2; j_gene: TRBJ1-6; CDR3aa: CASKRDGPNSPLHF
abundance: NA; v_gene: TRBV6-1; j_gene: TRBJ2-4; CDR3aa: CASSRAEGGNIQYF
abundance: NA; v_gene: TRBV10-3; j_gene: TRBJ1-1; CDR3aa: CAITLGQNTEAFF
abundance: NA; v_gene: TRBV5-4; j_gene: TRBJ1-3; CDR3aa: CASSLDLGISGNTIYF
abundance: NA; v_gene: TRBV7-2; j_gene: TRBJ2-5; CDR3aa: CASSLQTGLAGGRETQYF
abundance: NA; v_gene: TRBV20-1; j_gene: TRBJ2-5; CDR3aa: CSARTSGGLRETQYF
abundance: NA; v_gene: TRBV10-3; j_gene: TRBJ2-5; CDR3aa: CAISEISAGVAKETQYF
abundance: NA; v_gene: TRBV20-1; j_gene: TRBJ1-2; CDR3aa: CSARGDRGNHGYTF
abundance: NA; v_gene: TRBV5-6; j_gene: TRBJ1-2; CDR3aa: CASSPRGDNYGYTF
abundance: NA; v_gene: TRBV14; j_gene: TRBJ1-2; CDR3aa: CASSPLETVYGYTF
abundance: NA; v_gene: TRBV7-3; j_gene: TRBJ2-3; CDR3aa: CASSLTSASPGQYF
abundance: NA; v_gene: TRBV5-8; j_gene: TRBJ2-2; CDR3aa: CARRQGLASGELFF
abundance: NA; v_gene: TRBV7-2; j_gene: TRBJ1-4; CDR3aa: CASSFQRSGDGKLFF
abundance: NA; v_gene: TRBV29-1; j_gene: TRBJ2-7; CDR3aa: CSVSARHPGVRVSYEQYF
abundance: NA; v_gene: TRBV6-1; j_gene: TRBJ2-3; CDR3aa: CASSEAFYTDTQYF
abundance: NA; v_gene: TRBV19; j_gene: TRBJ2-3; CDR3aa: CASSDQGLLTDTQYF
abundance: once; v_gene: TRBV13; j_gene: TRBJ2-1; CDR3aa: CASSPGTLSPNEQFF
abundance: NA; v_gene: TRBV5-4; j_gene: TRBJ2-5; CDR3aa: CASSFERTGGETQYF
abundance: NA; v_gene: TRBV4-1; j_gene: TRBJ2-2; CDR3aa: CASSWLGSGELFF
abundance: NA; v_gene: TRBV5-1; j_gene: TRBJ1-1; CDR3aa: CASSYGRGDTEAFF
abundance: NA; v_gene: TRBV12-3/TRBV12-4; j_gene: TRBJ2-2; CDR3aa: CASSSLAGGVTGELFF
abundance: NA; v_gene: TRBV6-5; j_gene: TRBJ1-1; CDR3aa: CASSYVPGMGIGNTEAFF
abundance: few; v_gene: TRBV5-1; j_gene: TRBJ2-2; CDR3aa: CASSLDGNTGELFF
abundance: once; v_gene: TRBV12-3/TRBV12-4; j_gene: TRBJ1-1; CDR3aa: CASSSQDRVGSEAFF
abundance: NA; v_gene: TRBV12-3/TRBV12-4; j_gene: TRBJ1-5; CDR3aa: CASSSQGRNQPQHF
abundance: NA; v_gene: TRBV30; j_gene: TRBJ1-2; CDR3aa: CAWSSEGAYGYTF
abundance: NA; v_gene: TRBV12-3/TRBV12-4; j_gene: TRBJ1-2; CDR3aa: CASSSRPFNYGYTF
abundance: once; v_gene: TRBV6-1; j_gene: TRBJ1-6; CDR3aa: CASSGASYNSPLHF
abundance: NA; v_gene: TRBV7-2; j_gene: TRBJ1-2; CDR3aa: CASSSQTGGGSGYTF
abundance: NA; v_gene: TRBV12-3/TRBV12-4; j_gene: TRBJ1-6; CDR3aa: CASSSRTGGNSPLHF
abundance: NA; v_gene: TRBV18; j_gene: TRBJ1-1; CDR3aa: CASSPTMENTEAFF
abundance: NA; v_gene: TRBV5-1; j_gene: TRBJ2-2; CDR3aa: CASSLNGELFF
abundance: NA; v_gene: TRBV28; j_gene: TRBJ2-1; CDR3aa: CASSLDSPNEQFF
abundance: once; v_gene: TRBV20-1; j_gene: TRBJ1-2; CDR3aa: CSAKEVDYGYTF
abundance: NA; v_gene: TRBV5-1; j_gene: TRBJ2-3; CDR3aa: CASSGLAGVPDTQYF
abundance: NA; v_gene: TRBV18; j_gene: TRBJ1-5; CDR3aa: CASSPGQDNQPQHF
abundance: NA; v_gene: TRBV12-3/TRBV12-4; j_gene: TRBJ1-3; CDR3aa: CASSVPTGGRGNTIYF
abundance: few; v_gene: TRBV5-4; j_gene: TRBJ2-7; CDR3aa: CASSSGTAYEQYF
abundance: NA; v_gene: TRBV29-1; j_gene: TRBJ2-3; CDR3aa: CSVEAFLGTDSTDTQYF
abundance: NA; v_gene: TRBV30; j_gene: TRBJ2-7; CDR3aa: CAWSLGVGWQYF